These 13 T cell receptor beta chains share one sample of origin, sequenced in a study of radiotherapy plus CTLA-4 blockade in lung cancer. Libraries were prepared by immunoSEQ multiplex PCR; TCRdb keeps only in-frame clonotypes and omits some of them. Among tens of thousands of clones listed, more than 60% were seen once. The sequencing here drew on peripheral blood, taken from a patient treated with radiotherapy plus ipilimumab. These receptors were taken from a human donor with non-small cell lung cancer who had a partial response to radiotherapy plus ipilimumab.

This clone is a singleton in its sample. The J gene is TRBJ1-2, the V gene TRBV9; a weak D match, TRBD1 (5 bases). The CDR3 is 15 residues long. The germline V and J ends were trimmed by 3 bases and 8 bases, with 20 bases remaining between them. Per the germline V gene, CDR1 is SGDLS and CDR2 is YYNGEE. The CDR3 spells CASSGGPGPLGGYTF. The CDR3 DNA reads as TGTGCCAGCAGCGGCGGACCAGGGCCCCTGGGCGGCTACACCTTC.

This clone has just a few counts. V usage is TRBV4-1 and J usage is TRBJ1-4; possibly TRBD1 for D (5 bases). The length of the CDR3 is 16 residues. Trimming pared 0 bases from V and 8 bases from J, leaving 16 bases between. CDR1 is MGHRA and CDR2 is YSYEKL in the germline V gene. The CDR3 sequence is CASSQENGAGNEKLFF. The CDR3 DNA reads TGCGCCAGCAGCCAAGAAAATGGGGCAGGGAACGAAAAACTGTTTTTT.

The V and J genes are TRBV7-9 and TRBJ1-6; 9 bases agree with TRBD1. Germline trimming cut 1 base from V and 5 bases from J; bases unmatched to any gene: 0. Looked up from germline, CDR1 is SEHNR and CDR2 is FQNEAQ (reference sequence). The CDR3 runs 15 residues. The chain's CDR3 is CASSLGDRDNSPLHF. CDR3 nucleotide sequence: TGTGCCAGCAGCTTAGGGGACAGGGATAATTCACCCCTCCACTTT.

This clone counts as medium-sized (0.01 to 0.1%). The rearrangement links TRBV27 to TRBJ1-6, with D unclear. Looked up from germline, CDR1 is MNHEY and CDR2 is SMNVEV (reference sequence). V was cut by 6 bases and J by 1 base, with 7 bases left in between. The CDR3 sequence is 14 residues long. Written as DNA, the CDR3 is TGTGCCAGCAGGGAGCGGTCCTATAATTCACCCCTCCACTTT. This sequence encodes CASRERSYNSPLHF.

J is TRBJ2-2 and V is TRBV21-1; TRBD1, the D gene given by the table, was not confirmed from the DNA. TRBV21-1 constitutes a pseudogene. This CDR3 comprises 16 residues. The CDR3 region has the DNA TGTGCCAGCAGCAATCTCAGGGGACGGCACACCGGGGAGCTGTTTTTT. As protein: CASSNLRGRHTGELFF.

This chain uses TRBV27 with TRBJ2-3; possibly TRBD2 for D (5 bases). The CDR3 covers 17 residues. V shed 2 bases and J shed 2 bases, with 17 bases lying between them. Germline-derived CDR1 and CDR2 are MNHEY and SMNVEV (reference sequence). The CDR3 protein is CASSLIALADHTDTQYF. The CDR3 region has the DNA TGTGCCAGCAGTTTAATCGCGCTAGCAGATCACACAGATACGCAGTATTTT.

About this clone: The sample holds other DNA sequences that translate to the same CDR3. The chain joins TRBV11-1 to TRBJ1-6; D might be TRBD1 (6 bases). CDR1 and CDR2 (germline): SGHAT, FQDESV (reference sequence). Trimming shortened V by 5 bases and J by 5 bases, and 10 bases separated the two germline ends. This CDR3 has 14 amino acids. The CDR3 sequence: CASSRTGNNSPLHF. The DNA for the CDR3 is TGTGCCAGCAGCCGTACAGGGAATAATTCACCCCTCCACTTT.

The chain employs TRBV11-2 and TRBJ2-2, with 7 bases lining up with TRBD2. Germline V gives CDR1 SGHAT, CDR2 FQNNGV. CDR3 length: 12 residues. V gave up 8 bases and J gave up 6 bases; unmatched junction bases: 3. CDR3 sequence (DNA): TGTGCCAGCCTCCGGGGGGCCGGGGAGCTGTTTTTT. It codes for CASLRGAGELFF.

The chain joins TRBV28 to TRBJ1-1, with a weak D call TRBD1 (6 bases). The CDR3 is 14 residues long. V shed 7 bases and J shed 4 bases, with 16 bases lying between them. Germline V CDR1 and CDR2: MDHEN, SYDVKM. CDR3 sequence reads: CASTLGGQGTEAFF. In nucleotides, the CDR3 is TGTGCCAGCACCCTGGGGGGGCAGGGCACTGAAGCTTTCTTT.

This chain connects TRBV14 to TRBJ2-5; D may be TRBD2 (5 bases). Germline V gives CDR1 SGHDN, CDR2 FVKESK. Trimming stripped 6 bases from V and 2 bases from J, with 13 bases between. This CDR3 comprises 14 residues. The CDR3 spells CASSARAGQETQYF. The CDR3 region has the DNA TGTGCCAGCAGTGCGAGGGCAGGACAAGAGACCCAGTACTTC.

The chain uses TRBV6-5 and TRBJ2-1, with 9 bases matching TRBD2. The CDR3 totals 15 residues. The germline CDR1 and CDR2 sequences are MNHEY and SVGAGI. The V segment lost 8 bases and the J segment 4 bases; nucleotides outside the gene matches: 9. CDR3 residues: CASVGSGGSYNEQFF. CDR3 nucleotides: TGTGCCAGCGTGGGGAGCGGGGGGTCTTACAATGAGCAGTTCTTC.

The J gene is TRBJ2-7, the V gene TRBV6-5; 8 nucleotides agree with TRBD1. J lost 7 bases, V lost 2 bases, and 13 bases had no gene match. The CDR3 sequence is 16 residues long. Germline CDR1 and CDR2: MNHEY and SVGAGI. In DNA, the CDR3 is TGTGCCAGCAGTTACCTACCAAGGACAGGGAACATAGAGCAGTACTTC. It specifies CASSYLPRTGNIEQYF.

The chain links TRBV5-6 to TRBJ2-5; weak D call: TRBD2 (5 bases). CDR1 SGHDT and CDR2 YYEEEE come from the germline V gene. Trimming removed 1 base at V and 4 bases at J, with 8 bases between. The CDR3 contains 13 residues. The CDR3 region is CASSLFGRETQYF. The CDR3 region has the DNA TGTGCCAGCAGCTTGTTTGGGAGAGAGACCCAGTACTTC.